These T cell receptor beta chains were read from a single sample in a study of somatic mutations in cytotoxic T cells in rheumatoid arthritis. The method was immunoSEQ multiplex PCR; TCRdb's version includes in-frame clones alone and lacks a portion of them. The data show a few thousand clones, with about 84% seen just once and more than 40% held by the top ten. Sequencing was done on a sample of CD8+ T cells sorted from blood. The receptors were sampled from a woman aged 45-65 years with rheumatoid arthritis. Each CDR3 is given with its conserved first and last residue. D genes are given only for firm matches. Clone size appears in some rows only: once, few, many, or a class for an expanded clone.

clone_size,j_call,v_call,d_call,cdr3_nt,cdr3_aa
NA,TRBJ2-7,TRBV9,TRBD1,TGTGCCAGCAGCGTACGGACAGGGGGTTCGGAAGAGCAGTACTTC,CASSVRTGGSEEQYF
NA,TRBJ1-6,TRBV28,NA,TGTGCCAGCAGTTTGCGTGCTCGGACACTCTATTCACCCCTCCACTTT,CASSLRARTLYSPLHF
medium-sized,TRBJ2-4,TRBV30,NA,TGTGCCTGGAGTGTATGGGGCTCCAAAAACATTCAGTACTTC,CAWSVWGSKNIQYF
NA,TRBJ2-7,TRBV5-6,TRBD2,TGTGCCAGCAGCTTGGCGGGTTTTAGCGGGTTTACCTACGAGCAGTACTTC,CASSLAGFSGFTYEQYF
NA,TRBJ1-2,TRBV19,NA,TGTGCCAGTAGTGTCGGCTGGGAGAACTATGGCTACACCTTC,CASSVGWENYGYTF
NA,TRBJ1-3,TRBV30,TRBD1,TGTGCCTGGAGTGTGGACAGGGAAGACACCATATATTTT,CAWSVDREDTIYF
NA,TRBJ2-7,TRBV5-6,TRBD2,TGTGCCAGCAGCCCCGAGGGACTAGCGGGAGCCCTCTACGAGCAGTACTTC,CASSPEGLAGALYEQYF
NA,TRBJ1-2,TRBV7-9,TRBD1,TGTGCCAGCAGCCCGACCGGGACAGGGGCCCATAACTATGGCTACACCTTC,CASSPTGTGAHNYGYTF
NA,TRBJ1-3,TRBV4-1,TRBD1,TGCGCCAGCAGCATACAGGGGGCTGGAAACACCATATATTTT,CASSIQGAGNTIYF
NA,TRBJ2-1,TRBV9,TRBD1,TGTGCCAGCAGCGGGACAGGGAGTTCCTACAATGAGCAGTTCTTC,CASSGTGSSYNEQFF
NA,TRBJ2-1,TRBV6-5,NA,TGTGCCAGCAGTTACCTCGGGAGAGAGCAGTTCTTC,CASSYLGREQFF
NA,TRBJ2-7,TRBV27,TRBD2,TGTGCCAGCAGAGGCTTAGCGGGGGGACCAAGCTCCTACGAGCAGTACTTC,CASRGLAGGPSSYEQYF
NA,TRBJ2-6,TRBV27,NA,TGTGCCAGCAGTTGGTCGAGCTCTGGGGCCAACGTCCTGACTTTC,CASSWSSSGANVLTF
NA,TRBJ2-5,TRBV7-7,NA,TGTGCCAGCAGCTTAAGGGACACTCAAGAGACCCAGTACTTC,CASSLRDTQETQYF
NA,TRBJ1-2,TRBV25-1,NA,TGTGCCAGCAGTGCGTACTACGAGTCTCCCGAAGACTATGGCTACACCTTC,CASSAYYESPEDYGYTF
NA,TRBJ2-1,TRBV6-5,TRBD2,TGTGCCAGCAGGAGGACTAGCAACTCCTACAATGAGCAGTTCTTC,CASRRTSNSYNEQFF
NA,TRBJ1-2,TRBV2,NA,TGTGCCGGGGAGGGGGGGCGAAACTATGGCTACACCTTC,CAGEGGRNYGYTF
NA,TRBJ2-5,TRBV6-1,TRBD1,TGTGCCAGCTCCACGAGGGACAGGGTCCAAGAGACCCAGTACTTC,CASSTRDRVQETQYF
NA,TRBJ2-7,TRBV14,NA,TGTGCCAGCAGCCAACCTCCCGGGACAAGGGCCTTATTAGTCCACGAGCAGTACTTC,CASSQPPGTRALLVHEQYF
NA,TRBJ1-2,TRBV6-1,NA,TGTGCCAGCAGAGGCGCGGCGGGGGGCTCCTATGGCTACACCTTC,CASRGAAGGSYGYTF
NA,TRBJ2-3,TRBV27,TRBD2,TGTGCCAGCAGTGCCGGGGGGAGCACAGATACGCAGTATTTT,CASSAGGSTDTQYF
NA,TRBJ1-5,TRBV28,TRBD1,TGTGCCAGCAGTTCCTTTGGACCCGCGGGGACAGGGCCTAGCAATCAGCCCCAGCATTTT,CASSSFGPAGTGPSNQPQHF
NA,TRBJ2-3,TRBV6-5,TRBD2,TGTGCCAGCAGTTATAGCGGGGGGGATACGCAGTATTTT,CASSYSGGDTQYF
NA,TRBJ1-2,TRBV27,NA,TGTGCCAGCAGCCGCAACAGGAACTATGGCTACACCTTC,CASSRNRNYGYTF
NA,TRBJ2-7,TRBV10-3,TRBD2,TGTGCCATCGCGGCGGGAGAAATCTACGAGCAGTACTTC,CAIAAGEIYEQYF
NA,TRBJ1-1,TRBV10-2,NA,TGCGCCAGCACAGCGAGGAACACTGAAGCTTTCTTT,CASTARNTEAFF
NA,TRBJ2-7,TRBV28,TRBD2,TGTGCCAGCAGCCGACTAGCGGTAGGCTACGAGCAGTACTTC,CASSRLAVGYEQYF
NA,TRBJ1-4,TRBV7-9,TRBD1,TGTGCCAGCAGCCCACCGGGACAGGCGAATGAAAAACTGTTTTTT,CASSPPGQANEKLFF
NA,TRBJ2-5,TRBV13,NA,TGTGCCAGCAGCTCCCCATTCGGGACAAGAGAGACCCAGTACTTC,CASSSPFGTRETQYF